The 5 T cell receptor beta chains below were found in one sample sequenced in a study of blood T cell repertoires in COVID-19. Assay: immunoSEQ multiplex PCR; the TCRdb copy retains only in-frame clones and omits some. This sample carries about 230,000 clones, around 78% of them seen once, and the ten largest clones take 2.5% to 3%. The sequenced sample consisted of peripheral blood. The receptors here all came from a woman in her seventies with active or convalescent COVID-19.

This clone came up a few times. V usage is TRBV11-2 and J usage is TRBJ1-3, with D possibly matching TRBD1 (6 bases). Trimming took off 0 bases at V and 4 bases at J, with 10 bases between the two ends. Per germline, CDR1 SGHAT and CDR2 FQNNGV. This CDR3 is built from 15 residues. The CDR3 region is CASSLEGARGNTIYF. The CDR3 DNA reads TGTGCCAGCAGCTTAGAGGGGGCGCGCGGAAACACCATATATTTT.

The rearrangement joins TRBV7-8 to TRBJ1-5; D call uncertain. The V end lost 4 bases, the J end lost 5 bases, and 18 bases lay between the germline ends. The germline CDR1 and CDR2 sequences are SGHVS and FQNEAQ. The CDR3 is 16 amino acids. CDR3 loop: CASSSQEVGFYQPQHF. The CDR3 DNA follows: TGTGCCAGCAGCTCGCAGGAGGTTGGGTTTTATCAGCCCCAGCATTTT. The full variable domain, with the rest looked up from reference TRBV7-8 and TRBJ1-5, is GAGVSQSPRYKVAKRGQDVALRCDPISGHVSLFWYQQALGQGPEFLTYFQNEAQLDKSGLPSDRFFAERPEGSVSTLKIQRTQQEDSAVYLCASSSQEVGFYQPQHFGDGTRLSIL.

The genes are TRBV9 and TRBJ1-3, with D tentatively TRBD1 (5 bases). This CDR3 has 15 residues. V was shortened by 0 bases and J by 4 bases, with 11 bases between the two germline ends. Germline V gene lookup returns CDR1 SGDLS and CDR2 YYNGEE. CDR3 amino acids: CASSVEGRAGNTIYF. The DNA of the CDR3 is TGTGCCAGCAGCGTAGAAGGCAGGGCGGGAAACACCATATATTTT.

The gene calls are TRBV7-3 and TRBJ2-5; a weak D match, TRBD1 (5 bases). Germline V CDR1 and CDR2: SGHTA, FQGTGA. CDR3 size: 12 residues. V lost 7 bases to trimming and J lost 7 bases, with 13 bases between them. The CDR3 sequence: CASMLRVGTQYF. The CDR3 nucleotides read TGTGCCAGCATGCTCAGGGTAGGGACCCAGTACTTC.

The chain couples TRBV27 to TRBJ2-5; tentative D call: TRBD2 (6 bases). Looked up from germline, CDR1 is MNHEY and CDR2 is SMNVEV (reference sequence). Trimming pared 1 base from V and 5 bases from J, leaving 14 bases between. This CDR3 comprises 15 residues. The CDR3 here is CASSLYTAGGETQYF. The CDR3 DNA is TGTGCCAGCAGTTTATATACAGCGGGCGGGGAGACCCAGTACTTC.